The rows below give T cell receptor beta chains drawn from one sample of a study of T cell changes during pregnancy in multiple sclerosis. Generated by immunoSEQ multiplex PCR, the TCRdb table keeps only in-frame clones and is missing some. The sample holds some 57,000 clones, about 87% seen once. Sequenced here: peripheral blood, sampled in the first trimester of pregnancy. The receptors derive from a female donor in good health, enrolled as a control in a pregnancy study. CDR3s include the opening cysteine and the closing phenylalanine or tryptophan. D genes are given only for firm matches. Size is stated for part of the rows, as once, few or many counts, or as a class when the clone is expanded.

TRBJ1-5,TRBV7-9,-,-,TGTGCCAGCAGCCCGTATAGCAATCAGCCCCAGCATTTT,CASSPYSNQPQHF
TRBJ1-2,TRBV15,TRBD1,-,TGTGCCACCCGAAGAGAGGGGGCGAACTATGGCTACACCTTC,CATRREGANYGYTF
TRBJ2-3,TRBV5-1,TRBD2,once,TGCGCCAGCAGCTTGTCCCCAGCGGGGGGGACAGATACGCAGTATTTT,CASSLSPAGGTDTQYF
TRBJ2-1,TRBV7-9,TRBD2,-,TGTGCCAGCAGCCAAGTGGTGACGGGGGGTTACAATGAGCAGTTCTTC,CASSQVVTGGYNEQFF
TRBJ1-5,TRBV2,TRBD1,-,TGTGCCAGCAGCGGGACAGGGGGCAATCAGCCCCAGCATTTT,CASSGTGGNQPQHF
TRBJ1-2,TRBV7-9,-,-,TGTGCCAGCAGCTTGGTCACACGAGACACTAACTATGGCTACACCTTC,CASSLVTRDTNYGYTF
TRBJ2-2,TRBV4-3,-,once,TGCGCCAGCAGGCACAGGGAAAACACCGGGGAGCTGTTTTTT,CASRHRENTGELFF
TRBJ2-2,TRBV6-4,-,few,TGTGCCAGCAGTGAGCTTACTGACACCGGGGAGCTGTTTTTT,CASSELTDTGELFF
TRBJ2-2,TRBV21-1,-,-,TGTGCCAGCATCCAAGAGGTTAGCGGGGGGGCGAACACCGGGGAGCTGTTTTTT,CASIQEVSGGANTGELFF
TRBJ1-4,TRBV19,TRBD1,-,TGTGCCAGTAGGGACAGGGTAGAGGAAAAACTGTTTTTT,CASRDRVEEKLFF
TRBJ1-1,TRBV2,TRBD1,few,TGTGCCAGCTTTAGGGGGCTTAACACTGAAGCTTTCTTT,CASFRGLNTEAFF
TRBJ2-7,TRBV2,-,-,TGTGCCAGCAGGGCCACAGGGACCTCCTACGAGCAGTACTTC,CASRATGTSYEQYF
TRBJ2-3,TRBV10-3,-,-,TGTGCCATCAGTGAGTCTCCCAAAAGCACAGATACGCAGTATTTT,CAISESPKSTDTQYF
TRBJ1-1,TRBV7-6,-,once,TGTGCCAGCAGCTTAGAAGCGGGGAACACTGAAGCTTTCTTT,CASSLEAGNTEAFF
TRBJ1-1,TRBV6-1,-,-,TGTGCCAGCAGTGAAGCGCAGGTGGGAGGCGGAACTGAAGCTTTCTTT,CASSEAQVGGGTEAFF
TRBJ1-2,TRBV7-9,TRBD1,-,TGTGCCAGCAGCTCCACCAGGGACAGGGAGATATATGGCTACACCTTC,CASSSTRDREIYGYTF
TRBJ1-2,TRBV19,-,-,TGTGCCAGTACTACAGCTAACTATGGCTACACCTTC,CASTTANYGYTF
TRBJ1-4,TRBV5-1,-,-,TGCGCCAGCAGCTTAACAGGGAGGGGTGAAAAACTGTTTTTT,CASSLTGRGEKLFF
TRBJ1-6,TRBV9,TRBD1,-,TGTGCCAGCAGCACCCGGGACAGGGGGCACTCACCCCTCCACTTT,CASSTRDRGHSPLHF
TRBJ1-5,TRBV10-3,-,-,TGTGCCATCAGTGATGAGGCCCGGGGAGTCAATCAGCCCCAGCATTTT,CAISDEARGVNQPQHF
TRBJ1-1,TRBV4-3,-,-,TGCGCCAGCAGCCAAGATTCGACAGGGAACACTGAAGCTTTCTTT,CASSQDSTGNTEAFF
TRBJ2-1,TRBV19,TRBD1,-,TGTGCCAGTAGTATCCGACAGGGTCATGAGCAGTTCTTC,CASSIRQGHEQFF
TRBJ1-2,TRBV9,-,-,TGTGCCAGCAGCGTAGTATCGGGGGCTAACTATGGCTACACCTTC,CASSVVSGANYGYTF
TRBJ2-1,TRBV7-2,-,-,TGTGCCAGCAGCTTAGGGAGGACTTCCAATGAGCAGTTCTTC,CASSLGRTSNEQFF
TRBJ2-7,TRBV20-1,-,-,TGCAGTGCTCAGTACGAGCAGTACTTC,CSAQYEQYF
TRBJ2-5,TRBV7-2,-,-,TGTGCCAGCAGCCTCTCAGGCGACCAAGGGACCCAGTACTTC,CASSLSGDQGTQYF
TRBJ2-2,TRBV9,-,-,TGTGCCAGCAGCGTATCCCCCTCCGGGGAGCTGTTTTTT,CASSVSPSGELFF
TRBJ2-1,TRBV6-5,TRBD1,once,TGTGCCAGCATTCCACAGACAGGGGCCTACAATGAGCAGTTCTTC,CASIPQTGAYNEQFF
TRBJ2-7,TRBV11-3,-,-,TGTGCCAGCAGCTTCTACAGCTACTCCTACGAGCAGTACTTC,CASSFYSYSYEQYF
TRBJ2-7,TRBV29-1,-,-,TGCAGCGTCCTCTCTCCTCAGACAGTAGCCTACGAGCAGTACTTC,CSVLSPQTVAYEQYF
TRBJ2-3,TRBV6-1,TRBD2,-,TGTGCCAGCAGTGCCGGGGACTACCGCACAGATACGCAGTATTTT,CASSAGDYRTDTQYF
TRBJ2-7,TRBV7-2,-,-,TGTGCCAGCAGCTCGCAGGGAGGCGAGCAGTACTTC,CASSSQGGEQYF
TRBJ1-5,TRBV19,-,-,TGTGCCAGTAGTATCGGGGAACAGCCCCAGCATTTT,CASSIGEQPQHF
TRBJ1-2,TRBV4-3,-,-,TGCGCCAGCAGCCAAGATGGCAGCTATGGCTACACCTTC,CASSQDGSYGYTF
TRBJ2-5,TRBV7-7,-,-,TGTGCCAGCAGCTTAGCCCGAGGTCAAGAGACCCAGTACTTC,CASSLARGQETQYF
TRBJ1-1,TRBV18,TRBD1,few,TGTGCCAGCTCACCCGGGACAGGGAGTCTTGAAGCTTTCTTT,CASSPGTGSLEAFF
TRBJ1-6,TRBV30,-,-,TGTGCCTGGAGAAGAGACAGATATAATTCACCCCTCCACTTT,CAWRRDRYNSPLHF
TRBJ2-7,TRBV18,-,-,TGTGCCAGCTCGGCAAACAGGGAGGGTGAGCAGTACTTC,CASSANREGEQYF
TRBJ1-2,TRBV6-5,-,-,TGTGCCAGCAGTTACCTCTTGGGGAGGGCGAACTATGGCTACACCTTC,CASSYLLGRANYGYTF
TRBJ1-1,TRBV4-3,-,-,TGCGCCAGCAGCCAAGATTATCGGGGGTACACTGAAGCTTTCTTT,CASSQDYRGYTEAFF
TRBJ2-7,TRBV5-1,TRBD2,-,TGCGCCAGCAGCTCGCTAGCGGGCGGCGGACTAACACCCGGTAACTACGAGCAGTACTTC,CASSSLAGGGLTPGNYEQYF
TRBJ1-3,TRBV30,-,-,TGTGCCTCTTGGGGGGGGCGGCTATCTGGAAACACCATATATTTT,CASWGGRLSGNTIYF
TRBJ2-7,TRBV29-1,-,-,TGCAGCGTTTCGGGAGAGGGCGAGCAGTACTTC,CSVSGEGEQYF
TRBJ1-1,TRBV7-9,-,-,TGTGCCAGCAGCCGGACGGAGGACACTGAAGCTTTCTTT,CASSRTEDTEAFF
TRBJ2-1,TRBV15,TRBD2,-,TGTGCCACCAGCAGCGAGCGGGGGGGCATATCCTACAATGAGCAGTTCTTC,CATSSERGGISYNEQFF
TRBJ2-5,TRBV29-1,TRBD2,-,TGCAGCGTTGAGCGGGGGGGGGAGACCCAGTACTTC,CSVERGGETQYF
TRBJ2-1,TRBV7-3,TRBD2,-,TGTGCCAGCAGCTCAAAAAGCGGGAGTAATTACAATGAGCAGTTCTTC,CASSSKSGSNYNEQFF